These T cell receptor beta chains were read from a single sample in a study of T-cell reconstitution after alpha-beta-depleted transplantation in children. TCRdb fed the PCR reads into MiXCR, producing one record per CDR3 protein. The table shows about 300,000 distinct CDR3 sequences, with around 7.3% occurring only once. Sequenced material: peripheral blood, taken 360 days after TCRalphabeta/CD19-depleted stem cell transplant. Source of these receptors: a female patient aged 2-9 years who had a stem cell transplant for Fanconi anemia, so the T cells may come from the graft donor. Each CDR3 is given with its conserved first and last residue. D genes are given only for firm matches. Where a row states a size, it is once, few, many or the class of an expanded clone; other rows omit it.

v_call	cdr3_length	j_call	d_call	clone_size	cdr3_aa	cdr3_nt
TRBV7-8	14	TRBJ1-2	TRBD1	.	CASSPRQGVGGYTF	TGTGCCAGCAGCCCTCGACAGGGGGTGGGGGGCTACACCTTC
TRBV10-3	15	TRBJ1-1	.	many	CAIRALRRKNTEAFF	TGTGCCATCAGGGCCCTGCGTAGGAAGAACACTGAAGCTTTCTTT
TRBV5-1	14	TRBJ1-4	.	many	CASSFTGSNEKLFF	TGCGCCAGCAGCTTCACCGGAAGTAATGAAAAACTGTTTTTT
TRBV20-1	12	TRBJ2-7	TRBD1	many	CSARPGGYEQYF	TGCAGTGCTAGACCAGGGGGCTACGAGCAGTACTTC
TRBV3-1	15	TRBJ2-3	.	few	CASSHSGQGTDTQYF	TGTGCCAGCAGCCACTCCGGACAAGGCACAGATACGCAGTATTTT
TRBV5-1	16	TRBJ2-2	.	many	CASSPHTGARTGELFF	TGCGCCAGCAGCCCCCACACGGGGGCGAGGACCGGGGAGCTGTTTTTT
TRBV6-1	14	TRBJ2-7	TRBD1	few	CASSEEGARSEQYF	TGTGCCAGCAGTGAAGAGGGGGCACGCAGCGAGCAGTACTTC
TRBV10-2	13	TRBJ1-1	.	.	CASVEQGGTEAFF	TGCGCCAGTGTGGAGCAGGGAGGAACTGAAGCTTTCTTT
TRBV5-1	17	TRBJ2-1	TRBD2	many	CASSLEAGPISYNEQFF	TGCGCCAGCAGCTTGGAAGCGGGACCAATATCCTACAATGAGCAGTTCTTC
TRBV20-1	18	TRBJ2-1	TRBD1	few	CSARDLTPGQNTYNEQFF	TGCAGTGCTAGAGATCTAACCCCGGGACAGAATACCTACAATGAGCAGTTCTTC
TRBV5-5	14	TRBJ1-2	.	.	CASSARQLWEGYTF	TGTGCCAGCAGCGCAAGACAGCTTTGGGAAGGCTACACCTTC
TRBV4-2	15	TRBJ2-1	.	many	CASSQAANTYNEQFF	TGTGCCAGCAGCCAAGCGGCTAACACCTACAATGAGCAGTTCTTC
TRBV20-1	12	TRBJ1-2	.	many	CSARETGFGYTF	TGCAGTGCTAGAGAAACAGGGTTTGGCTACACCTTC
TRBV9	14	TRBJ2-1	TRBD2	many	CASSLSGGGNEQFF	TGTGCCAGCAGCCTCTCCGGGGGAGGGAATGAGCAGTTCTTC
TRBV20-1	16	TRBJ2-7	.	.	CSARDPRLEEFYEQYF	TGCAGTGCTAGAGACCCAAGACTAGAGGAATTCTACGAGCAGTACTTC
TRBV7-3	14	TRBJ2-1	TRBD1	.	CASSPQGSSNEQFF	TGTGCCAGCAGCCCACAGGGGTCCTCCAATGAGCAGTTCTTC
TRBV15	15	TRBJ1-1	.	many	CATSRDRAGNTEAFF	TGTGCCACCAGCAGAGATCGCGCAGGGAACACTGAAGCTTTCTTT
TRBV9	14	TRBJ2-3	.	once	CASSVRPREDTQYF	TGTGCCAGCAGCGTACGGCCGAGGGAAGATACGCAGTATTTT
TRBV7-7	13	TRBJ2-7	.	many	CASSFRSGYEQYF	TGTGCTAGCAGCTTCAGAAGCGGATACGAGCAGTACTTC
TRBV7-2	14	TRBJ2-5	.	many	CASSLEAGLETQYF	TGTGCCAGCAGCTTAGAGGCGGGGTTGGAGACCCAGTACTTC
TRBV5-1	16	TRBJ2-5	.	many	CASSLVSGTRSETQYF	TGCGCCAGCAGCTTGGTTTCGGGGACTCGGTCAGAGACCCAGTACTTC
TRBV3-1	13	TRBJ2-3	.	few	CASSHRGTDTQYF	TGTGCCAGCAGCCACCGGGGCACAGATACGCAGTATTTT
TRBV4-2	13	TRBJ1-1	.	.	CASTWGRGTEAFF	TGTGCCAGCACGTGGGGCAGGGGCACTGAAGCTTTCTTT
TRBV5-1	14	TRBJ2-1	.	many	CASSSRTVYNEQFF	TGCGCCAGCAGCTCGAGGACAGTCTACAATGAGCAGTTCTTC
TRBV20-1	14	TRBJ1-5	TRBD1	few	CSAWTGGDNQPQHF	TGCAGTGCCTGGACAGGGGGGGACAATCAGCCCCAGCATTTT
TRBV9	14	TRBJ1-2	TRBD1	many	CASSVGTANYGYTF	TGTGCCAGCAGCGTTGGGACAGCCAACTATGGCTACACCTTC
TRBV5-1	16	TRBJ2-5	TRBD2	few	CASSLALAGGQGTQYF	TGCGCCAGCAGCTTGGCGCTAGCGGGGGGGCAAGGGACCCAGTACTTC
TRBV7-6	14	TRBJ2-7	.	many	CASSLEGPSSEQYF	TGTGCCAGCAGCTTGGAGGGCCCGTCCTCCGAGCAGTACTTC
TRBV29-1	14	TRBJ1-3	.	many	CSVEGLSSGNTIYF	TGCAGCGTTGAAGGTCTAAGCTCTGGAAACACCATATATTTT
TRBV15	17	TRBJ2-2	.	.	CATSRDREGGDTGELFF	TGTGCCACCAGCAGAGATCGTGAGGGGGGGGACACCGGGGAGCTGTTTTTT
TRBV20-1	15	TRBJ2-2	TRBD2	.	CSARLQRGDTGELFF	TGCAGTGCTAGACTCCAACGGGGGGACACCGGGGAGCTGTTTTTT
TRBV15	17	TRBJ2-7	.	many	CATSRDPGDSSSYEQYF	TGTGCCACCAGCAGAGATCCCGGCGACAGTAGCTCCTACGAGCAGTACTTC
TRBV12-3/TRBV12-4	15	TRBJ2-1	.	many	CASSPGTYSYNEQFF	TGTGCCAGCAGTCCCGGGACTTACTCCTACAATGAGCAGTTCTTC